The 28 T cell receptor beta chains below were found in one sample sequenced in a study of T cell responses to AZD1222 COVID-19 vaccine. Sequenced by immunoSEQ multiplex PCR; TCRdb stores in-frame clones only, minus some. The table includes about 150,000 clones, roughly 90% detected once. The specimen comprised peripheral blood, sampled 28 days after the second AZD1222 dose. Source of these receptors: an adult who received the AZD1222 COVID-19 vaccine.

The V and J genes are TRBV6-2 or TRBV6-3 and TRBJ1-5; possible D gene TRBD1, 5 bases. With 2 bases removed from V and 7 bases from J, the gap between germline ends came to 15 bases. This CDR3 has 15 amino acids. The germline V gene encodes CDR1 MNHEY and CDR2 SVGEGT. The CDR3 region is CASSYTGQGGQPQHF. The CDR3 DNA reads as TGTGCCAGCAGTTACACGGGGCAGGGAGGGCAGCCCCAGCATTTT.

This clone is a singleton in its sample. The chain combines TRBV4-3 with TRBJ1-3; no definite D call. Trimming shortened V by 0 bases and J by 0 bases, and 9 bases separated the two germline ends. The CDR3 contains 16 residues. CDR1 is LGHNA and CDR2 is YSLEER in the germline V gene. CDR3 coding DNA: TGCGCCAGCAGCCAAGATTTCGGGAACTCTGGAAACACCATATATTTT. Its translation is CASSQDFGNSGNTIYF.

J is TRBJ2-3 and V is TRBV19, with 13 bases that match TRBD2. Unmatched junction bases numbered 5, after V lost 3 bases and J lost 5 bases. Germline assignment: CDR1 LNHDA and CDR2 SQIVND (reference sequence). This CDR3 is built from 16 residues. CDR3 protein: CASSIGLAGVLDTQYF. The CDR3 region has the DNA TGTGCCAGTAGTATCGGACTAGCGGGAGTCCTAGATACGCAGTATTTT.

This sequence joins TRBV5-4 and TRBJ1-6; D is uncertain. Germline V gives CDR1 SGHNT, CDR2 YYREEE (reference sequence). CDR3 size: 14 residues. V was clipped by 2 bases and J by 9 bases, with 12 bases between them. The CDR3 spells CASSLLQTASPLHF. CDR3 sequence (DNA): TGTGCCAGCAGCTTATTACAGACGGCTTCACCCCTCCACTTT. Supplemented by reference TRBV5-4 and TRBJ1-6, the full variable domain reads ETGVTQSPTHLIKTRGQQVTLRCSSQSGHNTVSWYQQALGQGPQFIFQYYREEENGRGNFPPRFSGLQFPNYSSELNVNALELDDSALYLCASSLLQTASPLHFGNGTRLTVT.

The chain employs TRBV7-2 and TRBJ2-6, with D perhaps TRBD2 (5 bases). This CDR3 comprises 13 residues. CDR1 SGHTA and CDR2 FQGNSA come from the germline V gene. V shed 6 bases and J shed 3 bases, with 6 bases lying between them. DNA for the CDR3: TGTGCCAGCAGAGGAGGTGGGGCCAACGTCCTGACTTTC. Translated, it gives CASRGGGANVLTF.

This chain joins TRBV7-9 and TRBJ2-7; tentatively, D is TRBD2 (6 bases). Trimming cost V 6 bases and J 5 bases, with 17 bases left between them. CDR1 is SEHNR and CDR2 is FQNEAQ in the germline V gene (reference sequence). CDR3 length: 14 residues. The CDR3 DNA reads TGTGCCAGCAGACCTGCGGGGATTGAAGACGAGCAGTACTTC. Protein sequence: CASRPAGIEDEQYF. Full variable domain (remainder filled in from reference TRBV7-9 and TRBJ2-7): DTGVSQNPRHKITKRGQNVTFRCDPISEHNRLYWYRQTLGQGPEFLTYFQNEAQLEKSRLLSDRFSAERPKGSFSTLEIQRTEQGDSAMYLCASRPAGIEDEQYFGPGTRLTVT.

V gene TRBV9 combines with J gene TRBJ2-7; D tentatively reads TRBD1 or TRBD2 (5 bases each). The CDR3 runs to 15 residues. Trimming took off 0 bases at V and 0 bases at J, with 10 bases between the two ends. From germline, CDR1 is SGDLS and CDR2 YYNGEE. The CDR3 nucleotides read TGTGCCAGCAGCGTAGACCCAGGGAGCTCCTACGAGCAGTACTTC. Amino acids: CASSVDPGSSYEQYF.

The chain combines TRBV12-3 or TRBV12-4 with TRBJ2-1; D gene unclear. Trimming cost V 1 base and J 8 bases, with 3 bases left between them. The CDR3 is 11 residues long. The CDR3 region is CASSLGHEQFF. CDR3 nucleotide sequence: TGTGCCAGCAGTTTAGGGCATGAGCAGTTCTTC.

In its sample, this clone was seen a few times. The gene calls are TRBV13 and TRBJ2-2, with 7 bases matching TRBD2. Unmatched junction bases numbered 16, after V lost 5 bases and J lost 7 bases. The CDR3 runs to 17 residues. CDR1 and CDR2 (germline): PRHDT, FYEKMQ (reference sequence). For the CDR3, the DNA is TGTGCCAGCAGCCCCCGGGTAGCGGGTCTATTCATCGGGGAGCTGTTTTTT. Its protein is CASSPRVAGLFIGELFF.

This chain uses TRBV6-5 with TRBJ1-1; D is unresolved. Germline values: CDR1 MNHEY, CDR2 SVGAGI. This CDR3 contains 15 residues. V was trimmed by 0 bases and J by 0 bases, leaving 8 bases between them. The CDR3, as DNA: TGTGCCAGCAGTTACTCTTTCGAGATGAACACTGAAGCTTTCTTT. Translation gives CASSYSFEMNTEAFF.

The count of this clone is one. In nucleotides, the CDR3 is TGTGCCAGCAGCTTGACGGGGCCTAACGAGCAGTACTTC. Amino acids: CASSLTGPNEQYF. V and J are TRBV7-9 and TRBJ2-7; the D call may be TRBD1 or TRBD2 (5 bases each). The V and J ends lost 3 bases and 5 bases respectively, with 11 bases between them. The CDR3 runs to 13 residues. Germline CDR1 reads SEHNR; CDR2 reads FQNEAQ (reference sequence).

CDR3 region: CASRLRSSNEKLFF. In DNA form, the CDR3 reads TGTGCCAGCAGGCTACGGAGTTCTAATGAAAAACTGTTTTTT. The chain is built from TRBV2 and TRBJ1-4; D ambiguous. Trimming stripped 6 bases from V and 3 bases from J, with 11 bases between. Germline loops: CDR1 SNHLY, CDR2 FYNNEI. CDR3 length: 14 residues.

The gene calls are TRBV9 and TRBJ2-1; D gene uncertain. CDR3 length equals 12 residues. Trimming shortened V by 0 bases and J by 5 bases, and 3 bases separated the two germline ends. The germline CDR1 and CDR2 sequences are SGDLS and YYNGEE. The CDR3 DNA is TGTGCCAGCAGCGTAGGGCACAATGAGCAGTTCTTC. Protein sequence: CASSVGHNEQFF.

The V call is TRBV6-2 or TRBV6-3, the J call TRBJ2-7; 7 bases are a match to TRBD2. The CDR3 covers 17 residues. V shed 0 bases and J 0 bases; nucleotides not matched to a gene: 8. The germline V gene encodes CDR1 MNHEY and CDR2 SVGEGT. CDR3 sequence (DNA): TGTGCCAGCAGTTACTCGAGGGCTAGCGGAACCTCCTACGAGCAGTACTTC. It codes for CASSYSRASGTSYEQYF.

This chain connects TRBV4-3 to TRBJ2-1, with 8 positions matching TRBD2. In germline, CDR1 is LGHNA, CDR2 YSLEER. J was trimmed by 0 bases and V by 0 bases; bases with no gene match: 7. The CDR3 covers 18 residues. CDR3 sequence (DNA): TGCGCCAGCAGCCAAGATCCGGGGGGGGTTTACTCCTACAATGAGCAGTTCTTC. As protein: CASSQDPGGVYSYNEQFF.

J is TRBJ2-7 and V is TRBV24-1, with 8 bases matching TRBD2. Germline V gene sequence: CDR1 KGHDR, CDR2 SFDVKD. V lost 4 bases to trimming and J lost 8 bases; unmatched junction nucleotides: 9. CDR3 length: 14 residues. As DNA, the CDR3 is TGTGCCACCAGTGAAACGGGAGGGCTAACTAAGCAGTACTTC. Translating gives CATSETGGLTKQYF.

V gene TRBV6-5 combines with J gene TRBJ1-3, with D hard to call. Germline values: CDR1 MNHEY, CDR2 SVGAGI. The germline V and J ends were trimmed by 4 bases and 4 bases, with 11 bases remaining between them. This CDR3 contains 14 residues. In DNA, the CDR3 is TGTGCCAGCAGTTTAGGGTTTGAGGGAAACACCATATATTTT. Protein product: CASSLGFEGNTIYF.

This chain joins TRBV6-2 or TRBV6-3 and TRBJ1-5; D gene ambiguous. Germline CDR1 and CDR2: MNHEY and SVGEGT. V gave up 0 bases and J gave up 11 bases, with 11 bases separating them. The CDR3 extends over 13 amino acids. CDR3 in DNA: TGTGCCAGCAGTTACTCGCGGCCACTGGCCCAGCATTTT. This translates into CASSYSRPLAQHF.

This chain links TRBV5-1 with TRBJ2-1; 7 bases fit TRBD1. J lost 10 bases, V lost 0 bases, and 13 bases had no gene match. Looked up from germline, CDR1 is SGHRS and CDR2 is YFSETQ. The length of the CDR3 is 16 residues. CDR3 DNA sequence: TGCGCCAGCAGCTTGGCCTTGGACAGGTGGGGCGAGGAGCAGTTCTTC. Protein: CASSLALDRWGEEQFF.

The V and J genes are TRBV9 and TRBJ1-5; D is possibly TRBD1 (6 bases). Per the germline V gene, CDR1 is SGDLS and CDR2 is YYNGEE. The CDR3 has 15 amino acids. V was shortened by 4 bases and J by 0 bases, with 11 bases between the two germline ends. The CDR3: CASSRTVDSNQPQHF. Here the CDR3 DNA reads TGTGCCAGCAGCCGGACAGTGGATAGCAATCAGCCCCAGCATTTT.

The V and J genes are TRBV7-2 and TRBJ2-7, with 7 bases matching TRBD1. CDR3 length: 16 amino acids. Germline trimming cut 5 bases from V and 3 bases from J; bases unmatched to any gene: 13. CDR1 SGHTA and CDR2 FQGNSA come from the germline V gene. The CDR3 loop is CASSPSGTVGHYEQYF. The CDR3 DNA sequence: TGTGCCAGCAGCCCTAGTGGGACAGTGGGTCACTACGAGCAGTACTTC. Complete variable domain (other parts from reference TRBV7-2 and TRBJ2-7): GAGVSQSPSNKVTEKGKDVELRCDPISGHTALYWYRQSLGQGLEFLIYFQGNSAPDKSGLPSDRFSAERTGGSVSTLTIQRTQQEDSAVYLCASSPSGTVGHYEQYFGPGTRLTVT.

This clone was seen a single time. The chain uses TRBV12-3 or TRBV12-4 and TRBJ1-5; TRBD1 might be the D (5 bases). This CDR3 region has 13 residues. V gave up 3 bases and J gave up 9 bases, with 12 bases separating them. CDR3: CASSLGGERPQHF. CDR3 DNA: TGTGCCAGCAGTTTGGGGGGGGAACGGCCCCAGCATTTT.

The CDR3 nucleotides read TGTGCCACCAGCAGTGGGACTAGCGGCTTCCCAGATACGCAGTATTTT. Protein: CATSSGTSGFPDTQYF. The chain joins TRBV15 to TRBJ2-3; 11 bases line up with TRBD2. Germline V lookup: CDR1 LNHNV, CDR2 YYDKDF (reference sequence). J gave up 4 bases and V 3 bases, and 6 bases lay outside the gene matches. This CDR3 spans 16 amino acids.

The chain carries TRBV5-1 and TRBJ1-1; D possibly corresponds to TRBD1 (6 bases). The length of the CDR3 is 16 residues. V was clipped by 0 bases and J by 4 bases, with 16 bases between them. CDR1 and CDR2 (germline): SGHRS, YFSETQ. CDR3 amino acids: CASSLGLTGAFTEAFF. The DNA of the CDR3 is TGCGCCAGCAGCTTGGGACTGACAGGAGCCTTCACTGAAGCTTTCTTT.

J is TRBJ2-7 and V is TRBV15; TRBD1 agrees at 7 bases. Germline V gene lookup returns CDR1 LNHNV and CDR2 YYDKDF (reference sequence). CDR3 length equals 14 residues. V shed 1 base and J 1 base; nucleotides not matched to a gene: 1. The CDR3 sequence: CATSRGGQSYEQYF. CDR3 DNA sequence: TGTGCCACCAGCAGAGGGGGACAGTCCTACGAGCAGTACTTC.

This clone was recorded a few times. The chain links TRBV6-5 to TRBJ1-4; D ambiguous. From germline, CDR1 is MNHEY and CDR2 SVGAGI. The CDR3 contains 13 residues. Deletions cut 10 bases from V and 2 bases from J, with 11 bases between. CDR3 nucleotide sequence: TGTGCCACCCGGAGCGCCACTAATGAAAAACTGTTTTTT. Its translation: CATRSATNEKLFF.

This clone was recorded only once. The V gene is TRBV13, the J gene TRBJ2-3, with 9 bases that match TRBD2. The V gene end was trimmed by 5 bases and the J gene end by 3 bases; junction bases not matched to a gene: 12. The CDR3 runs to 17 residues. Germline CDR1 PRHDT, CDR2 FYEKMQ (reference sequence). The CDR3 reads CASSHTLAGEGTDTQYF. For the CDR3, the DNA is TGTGCCAGCAGCCATACATTAGCGGGAGAGGGGACAGATACGCAGTATTTT.

This chain joins TRBV12-3 or TRBV12-4 and TRBJ2-5; maybe TRBD2 (6 bases). This CDR3 region has 13 residues. Trimming pared 4 bases from V and 6 bases from J, leaving 12 bases between. The CDR3 DNA reads TGTGCCAGCAGTTCGGGAGTTAAAAAGACCCAGTACTTC. Protein sequence: CASSSGVKKTQYF.